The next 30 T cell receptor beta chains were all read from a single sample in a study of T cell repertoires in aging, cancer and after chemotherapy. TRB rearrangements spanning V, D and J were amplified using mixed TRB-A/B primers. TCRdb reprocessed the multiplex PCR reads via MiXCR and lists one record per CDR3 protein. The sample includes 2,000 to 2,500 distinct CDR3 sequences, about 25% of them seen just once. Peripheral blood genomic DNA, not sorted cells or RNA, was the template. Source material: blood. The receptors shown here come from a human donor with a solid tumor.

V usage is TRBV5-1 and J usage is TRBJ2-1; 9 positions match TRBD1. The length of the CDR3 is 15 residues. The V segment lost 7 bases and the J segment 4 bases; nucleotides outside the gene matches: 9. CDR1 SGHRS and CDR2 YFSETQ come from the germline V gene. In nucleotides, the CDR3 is TGCGCCAGCGGACCGACAGGGGGGGCATACAATGAGCAGTTCTTC. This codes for CASGPTGGAYNEQFF.

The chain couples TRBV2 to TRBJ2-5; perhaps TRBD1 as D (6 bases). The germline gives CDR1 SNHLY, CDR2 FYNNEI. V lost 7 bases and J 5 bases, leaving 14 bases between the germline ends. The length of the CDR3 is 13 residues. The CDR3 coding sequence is TGTGCCAGCAACTACAGGGTAGGCGAGACCCAGTACTTC. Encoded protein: CASNYRVGETQYF.

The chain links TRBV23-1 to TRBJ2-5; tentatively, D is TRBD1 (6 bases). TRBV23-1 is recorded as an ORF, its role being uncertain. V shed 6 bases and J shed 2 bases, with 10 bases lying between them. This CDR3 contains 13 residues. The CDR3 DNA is TGCGCCAGCAGGACAGGTTTACAAGAGACCCAGTACTTC. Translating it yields CASRTGLQETQYF.

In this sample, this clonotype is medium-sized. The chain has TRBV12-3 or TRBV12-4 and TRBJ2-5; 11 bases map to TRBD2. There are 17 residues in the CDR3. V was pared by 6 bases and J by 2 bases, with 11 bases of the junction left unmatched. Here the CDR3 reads CASRILGLAEQQETQYF. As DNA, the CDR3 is TGTGCCAGCAGAATACTGGGACTAGCGGAACAACAAGAGACCCAGTACTTC.

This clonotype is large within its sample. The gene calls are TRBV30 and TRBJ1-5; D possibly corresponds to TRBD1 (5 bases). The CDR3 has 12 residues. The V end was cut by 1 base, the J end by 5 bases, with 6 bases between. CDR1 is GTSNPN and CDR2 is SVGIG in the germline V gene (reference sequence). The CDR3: CAWSGGDQPQHF. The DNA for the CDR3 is TGTGCCTGGAGTGGGGGGGATCAGCCCCAGCATTTT.

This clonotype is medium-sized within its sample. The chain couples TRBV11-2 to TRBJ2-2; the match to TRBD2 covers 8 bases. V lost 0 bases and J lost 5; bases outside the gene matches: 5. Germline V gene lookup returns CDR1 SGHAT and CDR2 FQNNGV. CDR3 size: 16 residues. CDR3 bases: TGTGCCAGCAGCTTAGACCGAGCGGGAGTGACCGGGGAGCTGTTTTTT. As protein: CASSLDRAGVTGELFF.

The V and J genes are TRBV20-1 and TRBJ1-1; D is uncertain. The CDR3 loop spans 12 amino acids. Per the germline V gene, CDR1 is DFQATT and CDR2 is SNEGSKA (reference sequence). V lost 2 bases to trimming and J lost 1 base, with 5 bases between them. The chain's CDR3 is CSARRRNTEAFF. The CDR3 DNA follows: TGCAGTGCTAGACGCAGGAACACTGAAGCTTTCTTT.

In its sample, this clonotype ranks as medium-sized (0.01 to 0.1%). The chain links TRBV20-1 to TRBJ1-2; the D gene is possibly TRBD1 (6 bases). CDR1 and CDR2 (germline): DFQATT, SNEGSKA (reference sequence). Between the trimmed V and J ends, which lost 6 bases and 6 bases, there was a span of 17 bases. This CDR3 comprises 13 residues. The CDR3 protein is CSARGGGANGYTF. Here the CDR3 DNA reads TGCAGTGCCCGGGGGGGGGGCGCAAATGGCTACACCTTC.

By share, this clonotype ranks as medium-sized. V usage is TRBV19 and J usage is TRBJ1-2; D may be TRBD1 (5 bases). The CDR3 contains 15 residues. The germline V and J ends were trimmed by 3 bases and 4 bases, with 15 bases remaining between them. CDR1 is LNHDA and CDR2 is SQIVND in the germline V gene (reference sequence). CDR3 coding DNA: TGTGCCAGTAGTATTCTTCCGACAGCGATCTATGGCTACACCTTC. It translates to CASSILPTAIYGYTF.

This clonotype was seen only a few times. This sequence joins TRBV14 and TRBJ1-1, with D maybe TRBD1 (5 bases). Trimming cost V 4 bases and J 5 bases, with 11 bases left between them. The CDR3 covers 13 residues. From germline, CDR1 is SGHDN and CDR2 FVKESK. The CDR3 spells CASSPQGGTEAFF. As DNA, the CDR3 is TGTGCCAGCAGCCCTCAGGGTGGTACTGAAGCTTTCTTT.

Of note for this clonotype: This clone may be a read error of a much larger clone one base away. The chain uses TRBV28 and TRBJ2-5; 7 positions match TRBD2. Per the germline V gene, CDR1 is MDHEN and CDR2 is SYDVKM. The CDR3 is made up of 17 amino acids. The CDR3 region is CDSSLGAGVVSQETQYF. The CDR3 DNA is TGTGACAGCAGTTTAGGTGCGGGAGTGGTCAGTCAAGAGACCCAGTACTTC.

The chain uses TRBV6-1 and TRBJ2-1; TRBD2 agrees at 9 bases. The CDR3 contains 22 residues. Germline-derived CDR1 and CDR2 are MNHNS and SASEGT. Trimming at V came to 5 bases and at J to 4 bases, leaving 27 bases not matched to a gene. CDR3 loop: CASSSLAIYRAIAGAGYNEQFF. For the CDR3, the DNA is TGTGCCAGCAGTAGCCTCGCAATATATCGGGCCATAGCGGGAGCAGGGTACAATGAGCAGTTCTTC.

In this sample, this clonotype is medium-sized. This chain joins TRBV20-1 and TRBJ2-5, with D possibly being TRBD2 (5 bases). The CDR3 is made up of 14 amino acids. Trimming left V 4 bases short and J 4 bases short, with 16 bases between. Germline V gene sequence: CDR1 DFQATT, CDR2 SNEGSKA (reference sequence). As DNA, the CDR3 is TGCAGTGCTACCCCCCGGGGTTGGCGAGAGACCCAGTACTTC. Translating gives CSATPRGWRETQYF.

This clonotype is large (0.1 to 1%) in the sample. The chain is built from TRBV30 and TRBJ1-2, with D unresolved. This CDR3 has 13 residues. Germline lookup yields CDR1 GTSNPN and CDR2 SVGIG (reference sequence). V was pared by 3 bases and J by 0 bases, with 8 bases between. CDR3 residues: CAWRGRTNYGYTF. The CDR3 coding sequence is TGTGCCTGGAGGGGCCGAACTAACTATGGCTACACCTTC.

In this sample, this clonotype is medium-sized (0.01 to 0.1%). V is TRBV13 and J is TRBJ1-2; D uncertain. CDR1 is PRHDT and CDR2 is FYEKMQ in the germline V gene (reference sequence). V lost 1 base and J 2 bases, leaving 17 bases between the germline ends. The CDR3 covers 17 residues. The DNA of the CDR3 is TGTGCCAGCAGCTTAGCCGGGGTCAGCCACGACAACTATGGCTACACCTTC. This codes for CASSLAGVSHDNYGYTF.

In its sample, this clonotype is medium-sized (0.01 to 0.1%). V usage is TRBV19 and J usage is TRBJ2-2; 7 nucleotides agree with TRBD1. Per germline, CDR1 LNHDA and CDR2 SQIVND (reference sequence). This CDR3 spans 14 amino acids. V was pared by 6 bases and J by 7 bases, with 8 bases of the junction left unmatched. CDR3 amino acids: CASRTGDLNGELFF. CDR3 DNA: TGTGCCAGTAGAACAGGGGATTTGAACGGGGAGCTGTTTTTT.

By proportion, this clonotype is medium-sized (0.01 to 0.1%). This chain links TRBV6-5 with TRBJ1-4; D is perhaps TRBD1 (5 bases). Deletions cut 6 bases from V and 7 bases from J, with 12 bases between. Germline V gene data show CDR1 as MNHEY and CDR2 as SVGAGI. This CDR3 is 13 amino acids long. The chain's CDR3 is CASRSGHPEKLFF. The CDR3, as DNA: TGTGCCAGCAGAAGCGGACACCCTGAAAAACTGTTTTTT.

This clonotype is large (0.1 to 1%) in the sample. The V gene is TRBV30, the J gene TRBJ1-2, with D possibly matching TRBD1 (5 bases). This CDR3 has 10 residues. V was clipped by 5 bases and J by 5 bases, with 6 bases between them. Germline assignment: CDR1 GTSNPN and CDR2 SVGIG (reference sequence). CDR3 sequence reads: CAWDSYGYTF. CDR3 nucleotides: TGTGCCTGGGACAGTTATGGCTACACCTTC.

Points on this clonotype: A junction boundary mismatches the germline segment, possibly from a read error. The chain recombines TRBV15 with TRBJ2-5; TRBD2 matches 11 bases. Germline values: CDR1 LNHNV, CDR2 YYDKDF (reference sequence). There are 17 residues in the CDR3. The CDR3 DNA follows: TGTGCCACCAGCGGGGGGACTAGCGGTGGGAAGGTAGAGATCCAGTACTTC. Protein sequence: CATSGGTSGGKVEIQYF.

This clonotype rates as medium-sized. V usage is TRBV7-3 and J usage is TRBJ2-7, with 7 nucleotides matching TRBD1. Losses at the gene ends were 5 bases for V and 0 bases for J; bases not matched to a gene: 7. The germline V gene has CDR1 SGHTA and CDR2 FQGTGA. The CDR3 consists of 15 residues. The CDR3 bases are TGTGCCAGCAGCCCCACGGGACAGAGCTCCTACGAGCAGTACTTC. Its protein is CASSPTGQSSYEQYF.

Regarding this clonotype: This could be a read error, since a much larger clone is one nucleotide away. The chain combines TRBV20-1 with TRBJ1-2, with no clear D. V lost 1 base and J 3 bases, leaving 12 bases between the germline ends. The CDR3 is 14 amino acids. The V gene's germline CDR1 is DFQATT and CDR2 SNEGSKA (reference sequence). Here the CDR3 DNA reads TGCAGTGCTAGAGTTATGGTCAAACACTATGGCTACACCTTC. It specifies CSARVMVKHYGYTF.

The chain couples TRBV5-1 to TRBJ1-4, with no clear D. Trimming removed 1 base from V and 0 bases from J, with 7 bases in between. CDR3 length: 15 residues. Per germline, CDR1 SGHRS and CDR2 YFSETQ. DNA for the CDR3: TGCGCCAGCAGCTTGAACAGTGCAACTAATGAAAAACTGTTTTTT. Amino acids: CASSLNSATNEKLFF.

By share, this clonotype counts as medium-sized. The DNA for the CDR3 is TGTGCCAGCAGCCCCCACAGGGCCTCGAACACTGAAGCTTTCTTT. Its translation: CASSPHRASNTEAFF. V and J are TRBV6-2 or TRBV6-3 and TRBJ1-1; D perhaps matches TRBD1 (6 bases). Germline V CDR1 and CDR2: MNHEY, SVGEGT. V was clipped by 6 bases and J by 1 base, with 15 bases between them. This CDR3 has 15 residues.

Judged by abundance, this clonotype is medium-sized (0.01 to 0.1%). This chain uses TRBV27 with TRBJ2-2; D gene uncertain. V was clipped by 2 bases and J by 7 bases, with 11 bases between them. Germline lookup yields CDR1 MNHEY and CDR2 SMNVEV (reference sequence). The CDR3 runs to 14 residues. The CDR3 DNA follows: TGTGCCAGCAGTTTAAATAGGGCTAGCGGGGAGCTGTTTTTT. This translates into CASSLNRASGELFF.

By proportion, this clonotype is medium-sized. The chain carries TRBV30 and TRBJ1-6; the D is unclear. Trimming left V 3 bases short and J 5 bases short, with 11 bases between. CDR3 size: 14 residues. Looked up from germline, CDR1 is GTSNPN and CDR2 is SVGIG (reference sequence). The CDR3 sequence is CAWRGEAHNSPLHF. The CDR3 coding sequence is TGTGCCTGGAGGGGTGAAGCCCATAATTCACCCCTCCACTTT. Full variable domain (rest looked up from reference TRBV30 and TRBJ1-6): SQTIHQWPATLVQPVGSPLSLECTVEGTSNPNLYWYRQAAGRGLQLLFYSVGIGQISSEVPQNLSASRPQDRQFILSSKKLLLSDSGFYLCAWRGEAHNSPLHFGNGTRLTVT.

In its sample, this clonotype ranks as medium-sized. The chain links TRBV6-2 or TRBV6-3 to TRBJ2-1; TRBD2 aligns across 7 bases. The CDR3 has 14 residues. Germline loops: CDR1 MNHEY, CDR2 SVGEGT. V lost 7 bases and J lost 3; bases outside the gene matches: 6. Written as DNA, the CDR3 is TGTGCCAGCATTTCTAGCGGCGTCTACAATGAGCAGTTCTTC. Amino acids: CASISSGVYNEQFF.

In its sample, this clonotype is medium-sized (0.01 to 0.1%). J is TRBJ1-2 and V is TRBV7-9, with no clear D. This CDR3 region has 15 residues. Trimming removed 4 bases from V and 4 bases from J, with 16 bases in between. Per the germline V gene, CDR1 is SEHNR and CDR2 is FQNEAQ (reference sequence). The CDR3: CASSSKEAWGYGYTF. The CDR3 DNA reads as TGTGCCAGCAGCTCTAAAGAAGCGTGGGGCTATGGCTACACCTTC.

DNA of the CDR3: TGTGCCAGCAGCTTAGGTCTTGAGGAGCTGTTTTTT. Residues: CASSLGLEELFF. The V gene is TRBV11-2, the J gene TRBJ2-2, with D unclear. The germline V and J ends were trimmed by 1 base and 10 bases, with 7 bases remaining between them. Germline loops: CDR1 SGHAT, CDR2 FQNNGV. The CDR3 has 12 residues.

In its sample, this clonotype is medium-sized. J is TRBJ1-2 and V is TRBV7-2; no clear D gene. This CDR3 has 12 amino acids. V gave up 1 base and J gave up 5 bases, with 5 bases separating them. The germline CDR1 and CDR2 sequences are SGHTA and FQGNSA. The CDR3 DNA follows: TGTGCCAGCAGCTTAGACGGGTATGGCTACACCTTC. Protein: CASSLDGYGYTF.

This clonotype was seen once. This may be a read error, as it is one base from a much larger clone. CDR3 DNA sequence: TGTGCCAGCAGTTCTATACGATGGGACAGATACACAGATACGCAGTATTTT. This sequence encodes CASSSIRWDRYTDTQYF. The V gene is TRBV28, the J gene TRBJ2-3; 7 positions agree with TRBD1. Germline V gene data show CDR1 as MDHEN and CDR2 as SYDVKM. The CDR3 extends over 17 amino acids. V shed 4 bases, J shed 2 bases, and the junction held 12 bases outside the gene matches.